Listed here are 28 T cell receptor beta chains from one sample, sequenced in a study of blood T cell repertoires in COVID-19. Measured with immunoSEQ multiplex PCR; TCRdb has only the in-frame clones, and not every one. The table includes about 180,000 clones, approximately 89% detected once. Input material: peripheral blood. The receptor source for this set is a woman in her thirties with acute or convalescent COVID-19.

The rearrangement joins TRBV27 to TRBJ1-5; 9 nucleotides agree with TRBD1. Germline-derived CDR1 and CDR2 are MNHEY and SMNVEV (reference sequence). V was pared by 10 bases and J by 5 bases, with 3 bases of the junction left unmatched. The CDR3 spans 12 residues. The CDR3 is CATRTGDQPQHF. Here the CDR3 DNA reads TGTGCCACCCGGACAGGGGATCAGCCCCAGCATTTT.

This clone was detected once. The chain uses TRBV10-2 and TRBJ2-1, with D possibly being TRBD1 (5 bases). V was trimmed by 7 bases and J by 7 bases, leaving 14 bases between them. In germline, CDR1 is WSHSY, CDR2 SAAADI. This CDR3 has 13 residues. The CDR3 bases are TGCGCCAGCACTTTGTTGACAGTTAATGAGCAGTTCTTC. Protein: CASTLLTVNEQFF.

The chain joins TRBV7-6 to TRBJ2-5, with unresolved D. The CDR3 covers 12 residues. V lost 5 bases to trimming and J lost 4 bases, with 8 bases between them. CDR1 and CDR2 (germline): SGHVS, FNYEAQ. The CDR3 sequence: CASSPRGETQYF. As DNA, the CDR3 is TGTGCCAGCAGCCCACGAGGAGAGACCCAGTACTTC.

Details on this clone: At one end, the junction sequence differs from germline, possibly due to a read error. This chain links TRBV2 with TRBJ1-1; 7 nucleotides line up with TRBD1. The CDR3 totals 12 residues. The V gene's germline CDR1 is SNHLY and CDR2 FYNNEI. CDR3 in amino acids: CASDRVKTEAFF. The CDR3 DNA follows: TGTGCCAGCGACAGGGTGAAAACTGAAGCTTTCTTT.

V usage is TRBV2 and J usage is TRBJ1-2, with D tentatively TRBD1 (6 bases). This CDR3 has 13 residues. V was pared by 6 bases and J by 4 bases, with 12 bases between. CDR1 SNHLY and CDR2 FYNNEI come from the germline V gene. CDR3 DNA: TGTGCCAGCAGGGCCGACAGGTCCTATGGCTACACCTTC. Amino acid sequence: CASRADRSYGYTF.

This chain joins TRBV5-8 and TRBJ2-3; D ambiguous. Per germline, CDR1 SGHTS and CDR2 YDEGEE. The CDR3 spans 12 residues. Trimming pared 4 bases from V and 10 bases from J, leaving 13 bases between. The CDR3 DNA follows: TGTGCCAGCAGCCCAAACAGATACGCGCAGTATTTT. Residues: CASSPNRYAQYF.

This rearrangement joins TRBV28 to TRBJ2-1, with 16 bases that match TRBD2. The CDR3 contains 19 residues. V trimming: 6 bases; J trimming: 2 bases; junction bases outside the gene matches: 10. The V gene's germline CDR1 is MDHEN and CDR2 SYDVKM. CDR3 residues: CASSQRSGLAGGTYNEQFF. CDR3 nucleotide sequence: TGTGCCAGCAGCCAGAGATCGGGACTAGCGGGAGGGACCTACAATGAGCAGTTCTTC.

This clone turned up a few times. The V call is TRBV30, the J call TRBJ1-1; no definite D call. V dropped 0 bases and J dropped 8 bases, with 7 bases sitting between them. This CDR3 region has 11 residues. Germline V lookup: CDR1 GTSNPN, CDR2 SVGIG (reference sequence). CDR3 DNA sequence: TGTGCCTGGAGTGTCTCCGGGGAAGCTTTCTTT. This translates into CAWSVSGEAFF.

The rearrangement joins TRBV4-1 to TRBJ1-1; possible D gene TRBD1, 5 bases. Trimming shortened V by 4 bases and J by 12 bases, and 12 bases separated the two germline ends. The germline V gene has CDR1 MGHRA and CDR2 YSYEKL. The CDR3 covers 11 residues. The CDR3 reads CASSLDRQTFF. The CDR3 DNA is TGCGCCAGCAGCCTCGACAGACAAACTTTCTTT.

The chain recombines TRBV6-6 with TRBJ1-4, with D unclear. Germline CDR1 and CDR2: MNHNY and SVGAGI (reference sequence). CDR3 length equals 15 residues. V was shortened by 0 bases and J by 5 bases, with 10 bases between the two germline ends. This CDR3 reads CASSYSGSSNEKLFF. CDR3 DNA sequence: TGTGCCAGCAGTTACTCGGGCAGCTCGAATGAAAAACTGTTTTTT.

This chain joins TRBV5-1 and TRBJ2-7, with TRBD1 matching 9 bases. Germline V gene sequence: CDR1 SGHRS, CDR2 YFSETQ. This CDR3 contains 15 residues. Trimming removed 3 bases from V and 1 base from J; junction bases left unmatched: 5. CDR3 sequence reads: CASSSPGQGSYEQYF. The CDR3 DNA follows: TGCGCCAGCAGCTCTCCGGGACAGGGATCCTACGAGCAGTACTTC.

The chain combines TRBV7-2 with TRBJ1-4, with no clear D. Germline V gives CDR1 SGHTA, CDR2 FQGNSA. V was shortened by 6 bases and J by 11 bases, with 13 bases between the two germline ends. The CDR3 is made up of 12 amino acids. The CDR3 region has the DNA TGTGCCAGCAGAACCTTAATCGGGAAACTGTTTTTT. Residues: CASRTLIGKLFF.

The chain carries TRBV5-1 and TRBJ2-2, with 8 bases lining up with TRBD1. The CDR3 loop spans 17 amino acids. CDR1 is SGHRS and CDR2 is YFSETQ in the germline V gene. V trimming: 0 bases; J trimming: 7 bases; junction bases outside the gene matches: 11. CDR3: CASSLVEGTGKSGELFF. CDR3 nucleotides: TGCGCCAGCAGCTTGGTAGAGGGGACAGGCAAAAGCGGGGAGCTGTTTTTT.

This chain connects TRBV28 to TRBJ1-4, with no clear D. V was trimmed by 11 bases and J by 7 bases, leaving 17 bases between them. The CDR3 loop spans 13 amino acids. Per the germline V gene, CDR1 is MDHEN and CDR2 is SYDVKM. For the CDR3, the DNA is TGTGCCGGAGGAGGGCCTCGGGGTGAAAAACTGTTTTTT. It codes for CAGGGPRGEKLFF.

V and J are TRBV5-1 and TRBJ2-1; 11 bases map to TRBD2. This CDR3 region has 15 residues. The germline V gene encodes CDR1 SGHRS and CDR2 YFSETQ. Trimming took 3 bases from V and 7 from J; bases not matched to a gene: 6. The CDR3 sequence is CASSYPGLAANEQFF. CDR3 in DNA: TGCGCCAGCAGCTATCCGGGACTAGCGGCTAATGAGCAGTTCTTC.

V and J are TRBV12-3 or TRBV12-4 and TRBJ2-1; TRBD2 agrees at 7 bases. Unmatched junction bases numbered 3, after V lost 2 bases and J lost 8 bases. The CDR3 has 13 amino acids. The CDR3 nucleotides are TGTGCCAGCAGTTTATGGGGGGGTCATGAGCAGTTCTTC. Amino acid sequence: CASSLWGGHEQFF.

The rearrangement uses TRBV9 and TRBJ2-3; 7 bases agree with TRBD1. Germline CDR1 reads SGDLS; CDR2 reads YYNGEE. V trimming: 4 bases; J trimming: 1 base; junction bases outside the gene matches: 12. The CDR3 extends over 17 amino acids. This chain's CDR3 is CASSSRRGQGGTDTQYF. Written as DNA, the CDR3 is TGTGCCAGCAGCTCCAGAAGGGGCCAGGGGGGCACAGATACGCAGTATTTT.

This sequence joins TRBV28 and TRBJ2-5; TRBD2 matches 8 bases. The CDR3 is 15 amino acids. J gave up 5 bases and V 5 bases, and 10 bases lay outside the gene matches. The germline V gene encodes CDR1 MDHEN and CDR2 SYDVKM. CDR3 loop: CASSPRGEEAETQYF. The CDR3 DNA sequence: TGTGCCAGCAGTCCGCGGGGGGAGGAGGCGGAGACCCAGTACTTC.

The CDR3 spells CASSEAGRGLDNQPQHF. The CDR3, as DNA: TGTGCCAGCAGTGAAGCGGGCAGGGGGCTAGACAATCAGCCCCAGCATTTT. The genes are TRBV2 and TRBJ1-5; 8 nucleotides line up with TRBD1. V trimming: 0 bases; J trimming: 3 bases; junction bases outside the gene matches: 7. Per germline, CDR1 SNHLY and CDR2 FYNNEI. There are 17 residues in the CDR3.

This chain joins TRBV28 and TRBJ1-2, with D possibly matching TRBD1 (5 bases). CDR1 and CDR2 from the germline V gene are MDHEN and SYDVKM. Trimming took off 5 bases at V and 5 bases at J, with 15 bases between the two ends. This CDR3 region has 14 residues. The CDR3 nucleotides read TGTGCCAGCAGTCGCCCGACAGCCGTATATGGCTACACCTTC. Translated, it gives CASSRPTAVYGYTF.

The rearrangement uses TRBV29-1 and TRBJ2-2, with 12 bases that match TRBD2. Germline trimming cut 6 bases from V and 5 bases from J; bases unmatched to any gene: 4. This CDR3 region has 14 residues. CDR1 and CDR2 (germline): SQVTM, ANQGSEA. For the CDR3, the DNA is TGCAGCGTGGGACTAGCGGGTATAACCGGGGAGCTGTTTTTT. Amino acid sequence: CSVGLAGITGELFF.

V is TRBV10-3 and J is TRBJ1-3; 10 nucleotides align to TRBD1. CDR3 size: 12 residues. Germline CDR1 reads ENHRY; CDR2 reads SYGVKD. The trim removed 8 bases at V and 8 bases at J, leaving 3 bases unmatched. The CDR3 protein is CAISDRGDTIYF. Here the CDR3 DNA reads TGTGCCATCTCGGACAGGGGGGACACCATATATTTT.

The chain recombines TRBV6-5 with TRBJ2-7; D ambiguous. CDR3 length equals 14 residues. CDR1 and CDR2 from the germline V gene are MNHEY and SVGAGI. The V and J ends lost 6 bases and 5 bases respectively, with 17 bases between them. The CDR3 spells CASSPGWVGDEQYF. CDR3 bases: TGTGCCAGCAGCCCCGGCTGGGTGGGCGACGAGCAGTACTTC.

The rearrangement joins TRBV6-2 or TRBV6-3 to TRBJ2-3, with TRBD2 matching over 7 bases. Germline V lookup: CDR1 MNHEY, CDR2 SVGEGT. This CDR3 has 13 residues. Germline trimming cut 4 bases from V and 4 bases from J; bases unmatched to any gene: 2. The CDR3 sequence is CASSLGLADTQYF. The CDR3 nucleotides are TGTGCCAGCAGTTTAGGACTAGCAGATACGCAGTATTTT.

In DNA, the CDR3 is TGTGCCAGTGCGTCTCCCTGGGATTCGTCCCCCCAGGGCTCCTACAATGAGCAGTTCTTC. As protein: CASASPWDSSPQGSYNEQFF. This sequence joins TRBV19 and TRBJ2-1; maybe TRBD1 (5 bases). Germline CDR1 is LNHDA and CDR2 is SQIVND (reference sequence). The CDR3 sequence is 20 residues long. V was pared by 8 bases and J by 0 bases, with 29 bases between. The complete variable domain, with remaining parts taken from reference TRBV19 and TRBJ2-1, reads DGGITQSPKYLFRKEGQNVTLSCEQNLNHDAMYWYRQDPGQGLRLIYYSQIVNDFQKGDIAEGYSVSREKKESFPLTVTSAQKNPTAFYLCASASPWDSSPQGSYNEQFFGPGTRLTVL.

This chain joins TRBV6-1 and TRBJ2-1; a weak D match, TRBD2 (5 bases). This CDR3 region has 15 residues. Trimming shortened V by 1 base and J by 0 bases, and 7 bases separated the two germline ends. Germline loops: CDR1 MNHNS, CDR2 SASEGT. The CDR3 DNA sequence: TGTGCCAGCAGTGAAGGGGGAGCCTCCTACAATGAGCAGTTCTTC. Translated, it gives CASSEGGASYNEQFF.

The chain joins TRBV9 to TRBJ2-2; 10 bases match TRBD2. Germline trimming cut 3 bases from V and 8 bases from J; bases unmatched to any gene: 4. The V gene's germline CDR1 is SGDLS and CDR2 YYNGEE. The CDR3 has 14 residues. The CDR3 DNA follows: TGTGCCAGCAGCGCGACGGGACTAGCGGGGGAGCTGTTTTTT. Its translation is CASSATGLAGELFF.

In DNA form, the CDR3 reads TGTGGGAGCGTACGGGGGGCTATGGGGTACAATGAGCAGTTCTTC. Amino acid sequence: CGSVRGAMGYNEQFF. V gene TRBV7-8 combines with J gene TRBJ2-1; possible D gene TRBD2, 7 bases. The CDR3 is 15 amino acids. Germline CDR1 SGHVS, CDR2 FQNEAQ.